Following are 20 T cell receptor beta chains from one sample sequenced in a study of vaccination and CD4 T cells after COVID-19. The sample's treatment: approximately nine-day PBMC culture with coronavirus spike peptide pools or control peptides (ViraFEST assay). Researchers used the Oncomine TCR Beta short-read assay to sequence DNA from cultured CD4+ T cells. MiXCR, applied by TCRdb to the PCR reads, yields one record per CDR3 protein. The repertoire includes several thousand distinct CDR3 sequences, 32% of them detected once, and 25% to 30% sits in the top ten. These receptors' antigens are unknown. The sample taken for sequencing was cultured CD4+ T cells from blood. All receptors derive from a human donor with COVID-19.

The V and J genes are TRBV18 and TRBJ2-1, with D uncertain. Germline V gene sequence: CDR1 KGHSH, CDR2 LQKENI. The CDR3 is 14 amino acids. V was trimmed by 4 bases and J by 10 bases, leaving 17 bases between them. For the CDR3, the DNA is TGTGCCAGCTCACTTTTCCGTCTAGGCCCCGAGCAGTTCTTC. This gives the protein CASSLFRLGPEQFF.

By sample share, this clonotype is large. The rearrangement uses TRBV7-6 and TRBJ2-1; 8 bases are shared with TRBD2. Looked up from germline, CDR1 is SGHVS and CDR2 is FNYEAQ. The CDR3 extends over 15 amino acids. V lost 5 bases and J lost 1; bases outside the gene matches: 4. The CDR3 DNA sequence: TGTGCCAGCAGCCCGGGGGGGAGATCCTACAATGAGCAGTTCTTC. Translating it yields CASSPGGRSYNEQFF.

CDR3 DNA: TGTGCCAGCAGCTATCGGGCAGGGACGAACTATGGCTACACCTTC. This gives the protein CASSYRAGTNYGYTF. This chain joins TRBV7-2 and TRBJ1-2, with D tentatively TRBD1 (5 bases). This CDR3 region has 15 residues. Germline lookup yields CDR1 SGHTA and CDR2 FQGNSA. V was pared by 4 bases and J by 2 bases, with 14 bases between. Based on the CDR3 plus reference TRBV7-2 and TRBJ1-2, the full variable domain is GAGVSQSPSNKVTEKGKDVELRCDPISGHTALYWYRQSLGQGLEFLIYFQGNSAPDKSGLPSDRFSAERTGGSVSTLTIQRTQQEDSAVYLCASSYRAGTNYGYTFGSGTRLTVV.

There are a few counts of this clonotype. This chain uses TRBV6-1 with TRBJ1-1; D unresolved. V was pared by 6 bases and J by 4 bases, with 9 bases between. Germline V CDR1 and CDR2: MNHNS, SASEGT. The CDR3 has 12 residues. In DNA form, the CDR3 reads TGTGCCAGCAGGATACATGGCACTGAAGCTTTCTTT. Its translation is CASRIHGTEAFF.

V gene TRBV9 combines with J gene TRBJ2-5, with D possibly TRBD2 on 6 matching bases. V lost 0 bases, J lost 5 bases, and 14 bases lay in between. This CDR3 region has 15 residues. Germline loops: CDR1 SGDLS, CDR2 YYNGEE. DNA for the CDR3: TGTGCCAGCAGCGTAGGGGTTAGCGGCACGGAGACCCAGTACTTC. Its translation: CASSVGVSGTETQYF.

The rearrangement links TRBV20-1 to TRBJ1-2; possibly TRBD1 for D (5 bases). Germline V gene lookup returns CDR1 DFQATT and CDR2 SNEGSKA (reference sequence). The V end was cut by 0 bases, the J end by 3 bases, with 17 bases between. The CDR3 has 16 amino acids. CDR3 nucleotide sequence: TGCAGTGCTAGAGATCGCGGGGCAGGGAGGGACTATGGCTACACCTTC. Translated, it gives CSARDRGAGRDYGYTF.

The rearrangement links TRBV6-2 or TRBV6-3 to TRBJ1-2; D gene unclear. This CDR3 is built from 15 residues. Germline CDR1 reads MNHEY; CDR2 reads SVGEGT. The V and J ends lost 7 bases and 7 bases respectively, with 22 bases between them. The CDR3 loop is CASKIDRVARSGYTF. Written as DNA, the CDR3 is TGTGCCAGCAAAATAGATCGGGTCGCAAGAAGTGGCTACACCTTC.

The chain links TRBV7-3 to TRBJ2-1; 7 bases align to TRBD1. Germline V gene data show CDR1 as SGHTA and CDR2 as FQGTGA. This CDR3 region has 14 residues. With 2 bases clipped from V and 7 bases from J, the junction kept 5 bases outside the gene matches. CDR3 sequence: CASSLDRAANEQFF. The CDR3 DNA is TGTGCCAGCAGCTTAGACAGGGCGGCAAATGAGCAGTTCTTC.

This chain uses TRBV7-2 with TRBJ2-3, with D hard to call. The CDR3 has 13 amino acids. Germline V gene sequence: CDR1 SGHTA, CDR2 FQGNSA. Trimming pared 5 bases from V and 0 bases from J, leaving 6 bases between. CDR3 nucleotides: TGTGCCAGCAGCCAGGACAGCACAGATACGCAGTATTTT. Protein: CASSQDSTDTQYF.

V is TRBV7-6 and J is TRBJ1-3, with D possibly being TRBD1 (5 bases). Trimming stripped 9 bases from V and 1 base from J, with 13 bases between. CDR3 length: 14 amino acids. CDR1 and CDR2 (germline): SGHVS, FNYEAQ. CDR3 in amino acids: CASLTEPSGNTIYF. In nucleotides, the CDR3 is TGTGCCAGTTTGACAGAACCGTCTGGAAACACCATATATTTT.

The chain combines TRBV19 with TRBJ2-1, with D hard to call. Trimming shortened V by 5 bases and J by 0 bases, and 8 bases separated the two germline ends. CDR1 LNHDA and CDR2 SQIVND come from the germline V gene (reference sequence). The CDR3 runs to 14 residues. In nucleotides, the CDR3 is TGTGCCAGTAGTTGGGGTTACTCCTACAATGAGCAGTTCTTC. Its protein product is CASSWGYSYNEQFF.

This clonotype was seen only a few times. The V call is TRBV6-1, the J call TRBJ1-2, with 8 bases lining up with TRBD1. The ends lost 8 bases at V and 8 bases at J; junction bases unmatched: 16. The V gene's germline CDR1 is MNHNS and CDR2 SASEGT. The CDR3 is made up of 15 amino acids. The CDR3 nucleotides are TGTGCCAGCTTGGGGACAGGAGGGGTGATTGAAGGCTACACCTTC. This codes for CASLGTGGVIEGYTF.

This chain joins TRBV12-5 and TRBJ1-1, with a possible D match to TRBD1 (6 bases). CDR3 size: 16 residues. Germline CDR1 and CDR2: LGHNT and FRNRAP. Trimming took off 1 base at V and 4 bases at J, with 16 bases between the two ends. CDR3 residues: CASGLATGRWITEAFF. The CDR3 DNA follows: TGTGCTAGTGGTTTGGCTACAGGGAGGTGGATCACTGAAGCTTTCTTT. Full variable domain (remainder filled in from reference TRBV12-5 and TRBJ1-1): DARVTQTPRHKVTEMGQEVTMRCQPILGHNTVFWYRQTMMQGLELLAYFRNRAPLDDSGMPKDRFSAEMPDATLATLKIQPSEPRDSAVYFCASGLATGRWITEAFFGQGTRLTVV.

The chain uses TRBV2 and TRBJ2-5, with D tentatively TRBD2 (6 bases). The V end lost 8 bases, the J end lost 4 bases, and 17 bases lay between the germline ends. This CDR3 has 14 residues. CDR1 and CDR2 (germline): SNHLY, FYNNEI. CDR3 in amino acids: CASGKTRGLETQYF. The CDR3 DNA reads TGTGCCAGCGGGAAGACTAGAGGGTTAGAGACCCAGTACTTC.

The gene calls are TRBV6-1 and TRBJ2-7; 10 positions agree with TRBD2. This CDR3 contains 14 residues. V lost 6 bases, J lost 3 bases, and 5 bases stayed unmatched. The germline CDR1 and CDR2 sequences are MNHNS and SASEGT. CDR3 sequence (DNA): TGTGCCAGCAGCCCAGGGACTAGCGACTACGAGCAGTACTTC. Its translation is CASSPGTSDYEQYF.

This chain joins TRBV2 and TRBJ1-6; D uncertain. The V gene's germline CDR1 is SNHLY and CDR2 FYNNEI. The V end was cut by 7 bases, the J end by 5 bases, with 15 bases between. The CDR3 contains 15 residues. In DNA form, the CDR3 reads TGTGCCAGCATCCTGACATCTGGCAATAATTCACCCCTCCACTTT. Amino acid sequence: CASILTSGNNSPLHF.

The chain recombines TRBV11-3 with TRBJ2-7; TRBD1 matches at 7 bases. Germline V gene lookup returns CDR1 SGHNT and CDR2 YENEEA. The CDR3 has 15 amino acids. With V trimmed by 8 bases and J by 2 bases, 12 bases remained unmatched. The CDR3 DNA is TGTGCCAGCGGAAATGACCGGGACAGACCCTACGAGCAGTACTTC. This encodes CASGNDRDRPYEQYF.

There are a few counts of this clonotype. This chain uses TRBV6-1 with TRBJ1-5, with no clear D. V lost 8 bases to trimming and J lost 0 bases, with 8 bases between them. The germline gives CDR1 MNHNS, CDR2 SASEGT. The CDR3 is 13 amino acids. The chain's CDR3 is CASLHDSNQPQHF. CDR3 DNA sequence: TGTGCCAGCCTGCACGATAGCAATCAGCCCCAGCATTTT.

This rearrangement joins TRBV7-2 to TRBJ2-5; the D is unclear. Germline V CDR1 and CDR2: SGHTA, FQGNSA. V was cut by 4 bases and J by 9 bases, with 9 bases left in between. The CDR3 consists of 11 residues. CDR3 residues: CASSSLSSQYF. The DNA of the CDR3 is TGTGCCAGCAGCTCCTTGAGTTCCCAGTACTTC.

On this clonotype itself: The conserved closing phenylalanine or tryptophan is absent in this CDR3, likely reflecting a read error. J is TRBJ1-5 and V is TRBV6-5, with D uncertain. The CDR3 is made up of 16 amino acids. CDR1 is MNHEY, CDR2 SVGAGI, per germline. The V gene lost 4 bases and the J gene lost 5 bases, with 18 bases spanning the gap. The DNA of the CDR3 is TGTGCCAGCAGTTCATTCGGATTGCCATTGGATCAGCCCCAGCATTCT. This sequence encodes CASSSFGLPLDQPQHS.